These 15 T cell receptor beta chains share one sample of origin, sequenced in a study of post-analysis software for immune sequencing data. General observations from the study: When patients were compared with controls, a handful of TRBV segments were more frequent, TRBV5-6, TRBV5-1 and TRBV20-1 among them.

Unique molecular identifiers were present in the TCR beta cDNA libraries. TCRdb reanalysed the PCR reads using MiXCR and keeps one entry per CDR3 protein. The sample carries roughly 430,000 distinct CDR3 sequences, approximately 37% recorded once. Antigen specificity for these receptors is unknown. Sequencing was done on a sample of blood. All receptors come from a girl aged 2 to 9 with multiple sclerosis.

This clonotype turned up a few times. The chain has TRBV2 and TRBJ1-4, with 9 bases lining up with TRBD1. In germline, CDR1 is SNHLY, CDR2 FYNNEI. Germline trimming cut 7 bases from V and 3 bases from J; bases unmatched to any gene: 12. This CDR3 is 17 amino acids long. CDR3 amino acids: CASKGTGNIYANEKLFF. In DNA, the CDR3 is TGTGCCAGCAAAGGGACAGGGAATATTTACGCTAATGAAAAACTGTTTTTT.

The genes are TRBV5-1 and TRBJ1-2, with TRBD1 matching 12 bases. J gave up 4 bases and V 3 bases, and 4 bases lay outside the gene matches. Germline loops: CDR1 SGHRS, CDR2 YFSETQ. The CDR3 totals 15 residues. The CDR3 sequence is CASSWDRGQSYGYTF. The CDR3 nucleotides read TGCGCCAGCAGCTGGGACAGGGGGCAGTCCTATGGCTACACCTTC.

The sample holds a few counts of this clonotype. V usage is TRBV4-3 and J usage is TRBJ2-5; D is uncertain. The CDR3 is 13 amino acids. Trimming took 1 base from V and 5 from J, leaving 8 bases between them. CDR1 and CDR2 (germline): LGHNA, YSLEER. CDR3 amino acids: CASSQGPWETQYF. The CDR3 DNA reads TGCGCCAGCAGCCAAGGCCCCTGGGAGACCCAGTACTTC.

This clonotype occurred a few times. The CDR3 DNA is TGCGCCAGCAGCCCGACAGGTGCGAACACCGGGGAGCTGTTTTTT. It yields the protein CASSPTGANTGELFF. This chain uses TRBV5-1 with TRBJ2-2; a weak D match, TRBD1 (6 bases). CDR3 size: 15 residues. V lost 4 bases and J 0 bases, leaving 10 bases between the germline ends. The V gene's germline CDR1 is SGHRS and CDR2 YFSETQ.

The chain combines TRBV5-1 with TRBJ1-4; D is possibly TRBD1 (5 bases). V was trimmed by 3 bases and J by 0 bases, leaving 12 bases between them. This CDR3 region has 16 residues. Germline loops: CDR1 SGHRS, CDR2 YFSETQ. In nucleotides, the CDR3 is TGCGCCAGCAGCTCCGACAGACGGGCAACTAATGAAAAACTGTTTTTT. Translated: CASSSDRRATNEKLFF.

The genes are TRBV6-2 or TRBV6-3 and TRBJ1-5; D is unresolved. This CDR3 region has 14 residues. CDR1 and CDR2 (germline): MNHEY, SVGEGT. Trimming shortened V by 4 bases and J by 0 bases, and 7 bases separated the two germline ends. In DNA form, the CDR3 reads TGTGCCAGCAGTTTGCGAAATAGCAATCAGCCCCAGCATTTT. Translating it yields CASSLRNSNQPQHF.

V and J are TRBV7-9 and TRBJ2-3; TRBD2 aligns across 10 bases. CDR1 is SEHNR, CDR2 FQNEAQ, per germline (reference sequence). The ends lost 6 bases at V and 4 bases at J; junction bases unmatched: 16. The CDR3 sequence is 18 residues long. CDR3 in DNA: TGTGCCAGCAGTTTCGACGACGTCCTAGCGGGAGAGGCAGATACGCAGTATTTT. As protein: CASSFDDVLAGEADTQYF.

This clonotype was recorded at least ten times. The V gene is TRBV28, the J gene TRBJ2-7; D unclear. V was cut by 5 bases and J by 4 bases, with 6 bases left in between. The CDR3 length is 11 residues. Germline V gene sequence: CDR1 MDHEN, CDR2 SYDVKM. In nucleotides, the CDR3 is TGTGCCAGCAGTAAAAGTTACGAGCAGTACTTC. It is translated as CASSKSYEQYF. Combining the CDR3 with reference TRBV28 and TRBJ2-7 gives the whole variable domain DVKVTQSSRYLVKRTGEKVFLECVQDMDHENMFWYRQDPGLGLRLIYFSYDVKMKEKGDIPEGYSVSREKKERFSLILESASTNQTSMYLCASSKSYEQYFGPGTRLTVT.

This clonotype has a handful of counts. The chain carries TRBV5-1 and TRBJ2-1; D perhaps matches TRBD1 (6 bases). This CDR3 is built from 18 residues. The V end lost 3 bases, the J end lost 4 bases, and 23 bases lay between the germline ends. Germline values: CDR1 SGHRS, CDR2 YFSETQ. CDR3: CASSSTAPLRGTYNEQFF. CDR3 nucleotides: TGCGCCAGCAGCTCGACTGCCCCTTTGAGGGGGACATACAATGAGCAGTTCTTC.

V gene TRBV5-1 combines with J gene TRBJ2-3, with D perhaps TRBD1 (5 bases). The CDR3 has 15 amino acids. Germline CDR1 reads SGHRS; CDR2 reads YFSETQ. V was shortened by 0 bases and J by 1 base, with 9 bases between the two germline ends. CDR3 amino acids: CASSLVGEGTDTQYF. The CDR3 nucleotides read TGCGCCAGCAGCTTGGTAGGGGAAGGCACAGATACGCAGTATTTT.

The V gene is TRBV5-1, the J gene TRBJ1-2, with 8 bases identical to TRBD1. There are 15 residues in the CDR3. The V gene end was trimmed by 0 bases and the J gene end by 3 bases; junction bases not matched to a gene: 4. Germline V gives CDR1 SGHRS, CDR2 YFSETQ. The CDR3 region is CASSLGGTGHYGYTF. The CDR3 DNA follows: TGCGCCAGCAGCTTGGGCGGGACAGGACACTATGGCTACACCTTC.

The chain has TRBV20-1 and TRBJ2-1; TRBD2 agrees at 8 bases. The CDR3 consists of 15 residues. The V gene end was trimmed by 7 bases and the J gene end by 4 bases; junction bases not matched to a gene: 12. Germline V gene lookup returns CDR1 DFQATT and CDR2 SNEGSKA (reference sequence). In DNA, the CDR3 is TGCAGTGTCAGAGGAGCGGGAGCCTCATACAATGAGCAGTTCTTC. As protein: CSVRGAGASYNEQFF.

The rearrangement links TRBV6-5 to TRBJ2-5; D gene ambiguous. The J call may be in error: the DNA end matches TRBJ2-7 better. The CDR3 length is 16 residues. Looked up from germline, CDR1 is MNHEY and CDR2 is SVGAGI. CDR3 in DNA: TGTGCCAGCAGTTACGCTGTGACAAGGGCAGAAAACGAGCAGTACTTC. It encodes CASSYAVTRAENEQYF.

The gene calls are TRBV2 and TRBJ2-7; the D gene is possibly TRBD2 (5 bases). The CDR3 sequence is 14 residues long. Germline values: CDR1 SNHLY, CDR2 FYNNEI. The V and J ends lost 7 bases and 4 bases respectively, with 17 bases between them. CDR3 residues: CASTRGIGTYEQYF. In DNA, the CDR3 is TGTGCCAGCACCCGAGGGATAGGAACATACGAGCAGTACTTC.

The CDR3 coding sequence is TGCGCCAGCAGCTTCTGGGTCGGGGGGCCCCAGCATTTT. The encoded protein is CASSFWVGGPQHF. V usage is TRBV5-1 and J usage is TRBJ1-5; a weak D match, TRBD1 (5 bases). The V gene's germline CDR1 is SGHRS and CDR2 YFSETQ. The ends were cut back, 2 bases at V and 9 bases at J, with 12 bases in the middle. CDR3 length equals 13 residues.